Following are 20 T cell receptor beta chains from one sample sequenced in a study of cytomegalovirus exposure and HLA in healthy donors. The PCR used 60 Vbeta and 13 Jbeta primers. The assay was immunoSEQ multiplex PCR, and TCRdb's table has in-frame clones only and misses some. The sample lists 250,000 to 350,000 clones, about nine tenths seen once, with roughly 4% in the top ten. The sample consisted of PBMCs. The receptor source for this set is a man aged 35 to 55 in good health and CMV-seropositive.

The chain couples TRBV5-8 to TRBJ1-6; D is possibly TRBD1 (6 bases). There are 16 residues in the CDR3. V lost 4 bases and J lost 5, with 16 bases in between. CDR1 is SGHTS, CDR2 YDEGEE, per germline. The CDR3 region has the DNA TGTGCCAGCAGCCTGTCTTGGGGGCCAAATAATTCACCCCTCCACTTT. Its protein is CASSLSWGPNNSPLHF. The entire variable domain, with the rest obtained from reference TRBV5-8 and TRBJ1-6, is as follows: EAGVTQSPTHLIKTRGQQATLRCSPISGHTSVYWYQQALGLGLQFLLWYDEGEERNRGNFPPRFSGRQFPNYSSELNVNALELEDSALYLCASSLSWGPNNSPLHFGNGTRLTVT.

The rearrangement uses TRBV4-1 and TRBJ2-5; D ambiguous. The CDR3 spans 14 residues. Germline-derived CDR1 and CDR2 are MGHRA and YSYEKL. V dropped 0 bases and J dropped 9 bases, with 14 bases sitting between them. The CDR3 loop is CASSQEDTSTAQYF. As DNA, the CDR3 is TGCGCCAGCAGCCAAGAAGACACCTCGACGGCCCAGTACTTC.

The CDR3 DNA sequence: TGCGCCAGCAGCTTGACCTCAGGTGGCAATCAGCCCCAGCATTTT. Protein product: CASSLTSGGNQPQHF. This rearrangement joins TRBV5-1 to TRBJ1-5; no firm D call. V gave up 1 base and J gave up 2 bases, with 10 bases separating them. Germline V lookup: CDR1 SGHRS, CDR2 YFSETQ. The CDR3 contains 15 residues.

V gene TRBV4-1 combines with J gene TRBJ2-4, with 12 bases matching TRBD2. This CDR3 spans 17 amino acids. The junction had 8 bases not matched to a gene; V was cut back by 1 base and J by 7 bases. Germline V gives CDR1 MGHRA, CDR2 YSYEKL. The CDR3 loop reads CASSQVSTSGGWNIQYF. CDR3 sequence (DNA): TGCGCCAGCAGCCAAGTGTCGACTAGCGGGGGTTGGAACATTCAGTACTTC.

This clone was counted between two and nine times. The chain carries TRBV27 and TRBJ2-1; 8 nucleotides match TRBD1. Per germline, CDR1 MNHEY and CDR2 SMNVEV (reference sequence). The CDR3 is 16 residues long. V shed 3 bases and J 8 bases; nucleotides not matched to a gene: 12. CDR3 DNA sequence: TGTGCCAGCAGTTTTTTCGGGACAGGAATGGGGGATGAGCAGTTCTTC. This sequence encodes CASSFFGTGMGDEQFF.

The V and J genes are TRBV28 and TRBJ1-1; 10 bases map to TRBD1. The germline CDR1 and CDR2 sequences are MDHEN and SYDVKM. J lost 1 base, V lost 2 bases, and 7 bases had no gene match. The CDR3 length is 17 residues. The CDR3 region is CASSLAGTGAPNTEAFF. CDR3 in DNA: TGTGCCAGCAGTTTAGCCGGGACAGGGGCCCCGAACACTGAAGCTTTCTTT. The variable domain in full, with the rest retrieved from reference TRBV28 and TRBJ1-1, is DVKVTQSSRYLVKRTGEKVFLECVQDMDHENMFWYRQDPGLGLRLIYFSYDVKMKEKGDIPEGYSVSREKKERFSLILESASTNQTSMYLCASSLAGTGAPNTEAFFGQGTRLTVV.

The chain has TRBV6-1 and TRBJ1-1; D is possibly TRBD1 (5 bases). Germline V gene lookup returns CDR1 MNHNS and CDR2 SASEGT. Trimming stripped 5 bases from V and 1 base from J, with 14 bases between. The CDR3 sequence is 15 residues long. DNA of the CDR3: TGTGCCAGCAGTCCTCAGGGTTTGGGGAACACTGAAGCTTTCTTT. This encodes CASSPQGLGNTEAFF.

The chain is built from TRBV5-1 and TRBJ2-1; no clear D gene. V lost 0 bases and J lost 5, with 12 bases in between. The germline gives CDR1 SGHRS, CDR2 YFSETQ. The CDR3 sequence is 15 residues long. The CDR3 DNA follows: TGCGCCAGCAGCTTGGGTCTAGTAATTAACAATGAGCAGTTCTTC. Its protein is CASSLGLVINNEQFF.

J is TRBJ2-2 and V is TRBV5-1; 7 nucleotides line up with TRBD1. Germline V lookup: CDR1 SGHRS, CDR2 YFSETQ. Unmatched junction bases numbered 18, after V lost 4 bases and J lost 9 bases. This CDR3 is built from 17 residues. The CDR3 loop is CASSPIGGGSFNRELFF. CDR3 coding DNA: TGCGCCAGCAGCCCCATAGGGGGCGGTAGTTTCAATAGGGAGCTGTTTTTT.

The J gene is TRBJ1-4, the V gene TRBV11-2, with TRBD1 matching over 9 bases. With 5 bases clipped from V and 7 bases from J, the junction kept 5 bases outside the gene matches. Germline V gene sequence: CDR1 SGHAT, CDR2 FQNNGV. The CDR3 sequence is 14 residues long. The CDR3 DNA follows: TGTGCCAGCAGCGCCGACAGGGGGAGTGAAAAACTGTTTTTT. Its translation: CASSADRGSEKLFF.

Points on this clone: The same CDR3 arises from other DNA sequences in this sample as well. The chain joins TRBV7-9 to TRBJ2-7; D unclear. The V end was cut by 3 bases, the J end by 6 bases, with 6 bases between. The CDR3 sequence is 11 residues long. Per germline, CDR1 SEHNR and CDR2 FQNEAQ (reference sequence). CDR3 nucleotides: TGTGCCAGCAGCTTCTATAGCGAGCAGTACTTC. It encodes CASSFYSEQYF.

V gene TRBV27 combines with J gene TRBJ1-2, with 9 bases that match TRBD1. CDR1 MNHEY and CDR2 SMNVEV come from the germline V gene (reference sequence). V gave up 4 bases and J gave up 5 bases; unmatched junction bases: 8. The CDR3 contains 15 residues. CDR3 nucleotides: TGTGCCAGCAGTTCCCCGGGACAGGGTAGTTATGGCTACACCTTC. Protein product: CASSSPGQGSYGYTF.

The chain joins TRBV28 to TRBJ2-7; D is possibly TRBD2 (5 bases). The ends were cut back, 8 bases at V and 5 bases at J, with 10 bases in the middle. CDR1 MDHEN and CDR2 SYDVKM come from the germline V gene. The CDR3 is 11 amino acids. The CDR3 reads CASASNHEQYF. The CDR3 bases are TGTGCCAGCGCTAGCAACCACGAGCAGTACTTC.

The chain combines TRBV5-1 with TRBJ1-1; D not certain. The germline V and J ends were trimmed by 0 bases and 7 bases, with 10 bases remaining between them. The germline gives CDR1 SGHRS, CDR2 YFSETQ. The CDR3 runs to 13 residues. The CDR3 DNA is TGCGCCAGCAGCTTGGGCGGTAATTTTGAAGCTTTCTTT. Amino acid sequence: CASSLGGNFEAFF.

The V call is TRBV28, the J call TRBJ1-2; TRBD1 matches 8 bases. Germline lookup yields CDR1 MDHEN and CDR2 SYDVKM. J was trimmed by 4 bases and V by 0 bases; bases with no gene match: 7. CDR3 length: 16 residues. The chain's CDR3 is CASSLWGAGGVYGYTF. Written as DNA, the CDR3 is TGTGCCAGCAGTTTATGGGGGGCAGGGGGCGTCTATGGCTACACCTTC.

This clone showed up just once. V usage is TRBV29-1 and J usage is TRBJ1-1, with 8 bases lining up with TRBD1. Trimming took 2 bases from V and 6 from J; bases not matched to a gene: 5. Per the germline V gene, CDR1 is SQVTM and CDR2 is ANQGSEA. This CDR3 contains 13 residues. The CDR3 reads CSVELDRAAEAFF. The CDR3 nucleotides read TGCAGCGTTGAACTGGACAGGGCGGCTGAAGCTTTCTTT.

The chain is built from TRBV5-4 and TRBJ2-7; 11 bases fit TRBD2. The CDR3 covers 17 residues. The germline gives CDR1 SGHNT, CDR2 YYREEE (reference sequence). With 4 bases clipped from V and 3 bases from J, the junction kept 12 bases outside the gene matches. The CDR3, as DNA: TGTGCCAGCAGCCCTGGTCGCACTAGCGGGAGAGGCTACGAGCAGTACTTC. Its translation is CASSPGRTSGRGYEQYF.

The rearrangement uses TRBV25-1 and TRBJ1-4; D not certain. Trimming left V 5 bases short and J 8 bases short, with 18 bases between. The germline V gene has CDR1 MGHDK and CDR2 SYGVNS. CDR3 length equals 15 residues. The CDR3 nucleotides are TGTGCCAGCAGTACTATCGAGGTTGCACGCGAAAAACTGTTTTTT. Protein sequence: CASSTIEVAREKLFF.

CDR3 in amino acids: CASSPGQGDNSPLHF. In DNA, the CDR3 is TGTGCCAGCAGTCCCGGACAGGGGGATAATTCACCCCTCCACTTT. V gene TRBV6-5 combines with J gene TRBJ1-6; TRBD1 aligns across 10 bases. The CDR3 loop spans 15 amino acids. With 5 bases clipped from V and 5 bases from J, the junction kept 3 bases outside the gene matches. The germline V gene has CDR1 MNHEY and CDR2 SVGAGI.

This clone was found once. The chain uses TRBV18 and TRBJ2-5; possibly TRBD2 for D (6 bases). CDR1 and CDR2 (germline): KGHSH, LQKENI. V lost 2 bases and J 0 bases, leaving 10 bases between the germline ends. The CDR3 loop spans 15 amino acids. The CDR3 region is CASSPGAGNQETQYF. For the CDR3, the DNA is TGTGCCAGCTCACCAGGGGCGGGGAACCAAGAGACCCAGTACTTC.